These 5 T cell receptor beta chains were all obtained from the same sample, sequenced in a study of blood T cell repertoires in COVID-19. TCRdb's copy holds only in-frame clones and misses some; the assay was immunoSEQ multiplex PCR. The sample lists under 150,000 clones; 81% were seen once. Specimen: peripheral blood. These receptors were obtained from a man aged 50 to 60 with acute or convalescent COVID-19.

This sequence joins TRBV5-1 and TRBJ1-4, with D unresolved. From germline, CDR1 is SGHRS and CDR2 YFSETQ. This CDR3 region has 15 residues. V was clipped by 1 base and J by 0 bases, with 7 bases between them. The CDR3 is CASSLNLPTNEKLFF. The CDR3 nucleotides are TGCGCCAGCAGCTTGAATCTTCCAACTAATGAAAAACTGTTTTTT.

The V and J genes are TRBV19 and TRBJ2-6; D may be TRBD1 (5 bases). The CDR3 is 16 amino acids. Trimming pared 3 bases from V and 3 bases from J, leaving 12 bases between. CDR1 LNHDA and CDR2 SQIVND come from the germline V gene (reference sequence). The CDR3: CASSMGQGYGANVLTF. CDR3 in DNA: TGTGCCAGTAGTATGGGTCAGGGATATGGGGCCAACGTCCTGACTTTC.

The chain links TRBV2 to TRBJ1-5; a possible D gene is TRBD1 (5 bases). Germline V gene data show CDR1 as SNHLY and CDR2 as FYNNEI. Trimming removed 4 bases at V and 0 bases at J, with 10 bases between. CDR3 length: 15 residues. The CDR3 nucleotides read TGTGCCAGCAGTGTCCTGACAGATAGCAATCAGCCCCAGCATTTT. This translates into CASSVLTDSNQPQHF. Full variable domain (outside the CDR3, taken from reference TRBV2 and TRBJ1-5): EPEVTQTPSHQVTQMGQEVILRCVPISNHLYFYWYRQILGQKVEFLVSFYNNEISEKSEIFDDQFSVERPDGSNFTLKIRSTKLEDSAMYFCASSVLTDSNQPQHFGDGTRLSIL.

This clone was seen a handful of times. This chain joins TRBV6-5 and TRBJ1-2; the match to TRBD1 covers 7 bases. The length of the CDR3 is 15 residues. V lost 4 bases, J lost 4 bases, and 9 bases stayed unmatched. From germline, CDR1 is MNHEY and CDR2 SVGAGI. The CDR3 nucleotides read TGTGCCAGCAGTTCCGTGGAGGGGGCTGGCTATGGCTACACCTTC. It yields the protein CASSSVEGAGYGYTF.

The V gene is TRBV4-1, the J gene TRBJ2-3; a possible D gene is TRBD1 (6 bases). This CDR3 has 14 amino acids. In germline, CDR1 is MGHRA, CDR2 YSYEKL. Trimming took off 4 bases at V and 6 bases at J, with 14 bases between the two ends. The CDR3 protein is CASSLDRPGDTQYF. Here the CDR3 DNA reads TGCGCCAGCAGCCTCGACAGGCCGGGGGATACGCAGTATTTT.